These 5 T cell receptor beta chains came from one sample sequenced in a study of blood T cell repertoires in COVID-19. TCRdb's copy holds only in-frame clones and misses some; the assay was immunoSEQ multiplex PCR. The data hold fewer than 600,000 clones, with about 88% observed a single time. Material: peripheral blood. The receptors shown here come from a man younger than 35 with COVID-19, enrolled during active disease.

This clone was counted between two and nine times. The rearrangement links TRBV28 to TRBJ1-2; D perhaps matches TRBD1 (5 bases). The CDR3 extends over 15 amino acids. The germline CDR1 and CDR2 sequences are MDHEN and SYDVKM. With 1 base removed from V and 8 bases from J, the gap between germline ends came to 17 bases. The CDR3 here is CASSLLGWQGEGYTF. Written as DNA, the CDR3 is TGTGCCAGCAGTTTATTAGGTTGGCAGGGTGAGGGCTACACCTTC.

Only one count was recorded for this clone. The chain joins TRBV5-1 to TRBJ2-1, with a tentative D call TRBD2 (6 bases). Trimming left V 3 bases short and J 0 bases short, with 13 bases between. This CDR3 is built from 16 residues. Looked up from germline, CDR1 is SGHRS and CDR2 is YFSETQ. For the CDR3, the DNA is TGCGCCAGCAGCTCGCCGGGACTGAGCTCCTACAATGAGCAGTTCTTC. This translates into CASSSPGLSSYNEQFF.

The chain couples TRBV6-2 or TRBV6-3 to TRBJ2-3, with D possibly being TRBD2 (6 bases). Germline CDR1 and CDR2: MNHEY and SVGEGT. The CDR3 is made up of 16 amino acids. Trimming took off 0 bases at V and 0 bases at J, with 10 bases between the two ends. The CDR3 sequence: CASSYSASGSTDTQYF. The CDR3, as DNA: TGTGCCAGCAGTTACTCAGCCAGCGGGAGCACAGATACGCAGTATTTT.

This chain connects TRBV9 to TRBJ2-7, with 7 bases lining up with TRBD2. With V trimmed by 0 bases and J by 5 bases, 5 bases remained unmatched. Germline CDR1 is SGDLS and CDR2 is YYNGEE. CDR3 size: 14 residues. CDR3 region: CASSVGGRAHEQYF. For the CDR3, the DNA is TGTGCCAGCAGCGTAGGGGGGAGGGCCCACGAGCAGTACTTC.

The chain links TRBV10-3 to TRBJ2-1, with a possible D match to TRBD2 (5 bases). The germline V and J ends were trimmed by 0 bases and 8 bases, with 8 bases remaining between them. Looked up from germline, CDR1 is ENHRY and CDR2 is SYGVKD. CDR3 length: 13 residues. The CDR3 is CAISESPGDEQFF. DNA of the CDR3: TGTGCCATCAGTGAGTCTCCCGGGGATGAGCAGTTCTTC.